This T cell receptor beta chain originates from a study of early T cells in non-severe SARS-CoV-2 infection. Study-level results: Using VDJdb, the matching emphasized anti-spike CD8 responses while missing private and CD4 specificities.

Unique molecular identifiers were added to individual cDNA molecules. TCRdb reanalysed the 5' RACE reads using MiXCR and keeps one entry per CDR3 protein. The repertoire has 75,000 to 100,000 distinct CDR3 sequences, approximately 16% of them found once; the top ten carry roughly 1.2%. Germline loops: CDR1 GTSNPN, CDR2 SVGIG (reference sequence). The V end lost 2 bases, the J end lost 7 bases, and 5 bases lay between the germline ends. The CDR3 runs 11 residues. This clonotype was counted a few times. Its antigen is not identified. The sequenced material came from whole blood. The clonotype was recovered from an adult who was a healthcare worker with PCR-confirmed SARS-CoV-2 infection or an uninfected control (not recorded which). The rearrangement links TRBV30 to TRBJ2-2; D gene uncertain. DNA for the CDR3: TGTGCCTGGAGTTGGGGCGGGGAGCTGTTTTTT. It yields the protein CAWSWGGELFF.